This T cell receptor beta chain came from a study of blood T cell repertoires in COVID-19. This CDR3 has 15 amino acids. V was cut by 0 bases and J by 5 bases, with 13 bases left in between. Germline V gene data show CDR1 as LGHDT and CDR2 as YNNKEL (reference sequence). Original methodology: Quantification of nucleated cells was approximated via reference gene primer amplification. The protocol was immunoSEQ multiplex PCR, while the TCRdb copy is restricted to in-frame clones and leaves out a portion. The DNA gave D and trimming, while V, J and clone size come from that table. The sample lists 30,000 to 35,000 clones, roughly 80% occurring once.

This clonotype originated in a human donor in a cohort sampled during active COVID-19. The sequenced sample was peripheral blood. The rearrangement joins TRBV3-1 (or the pseudogene TRBV3-2) to TRBJ2-5; D is possibly TRBD1 (5 bases). This CDR3 is CASSQDPRVPETQYF. The CDR3 DNA sequence: TGTGCCAGCAGCCAAGACCCCAGGGTGCCGGAGACCCAGTACTTC.